This T cell receptor (beta chain) emerged from a study of T cell clusters in autoimmune cytopenias. The CDR3 consists of 14 residues. The germline V gene has CDR1 MNHNY and CDR2 SVGAGI (reference sequence). Study-level results: A dominant lymphoma-associated repertoire apparently masked the cluster-lack signature in secondary cytopenia versus chronic lymphocytic leukemia.

Multiplex touch-down PCR amplified TRB using TRB-A and TRB-B pools in one tube. TCRdb reprocessed the multiplex PCR reads and stores each CDR3 protein as one record, lacking DNA. There are about 2,700 distinct CDR3 sequences in the sample, with over 30% held by the top ten. TRB was amplified from roughly 250 ng of peripheral blood genomic DNA per sample. For this clonotype: What it recognizes is unknown.

The data also belong to a second study, concerning T cell repertoires in aging, cancer and after chemotherapy.

The receptor was isolated from a human donor with an autoimmune cytopenia or autoimmune hepatitis (not recorded which). The V call is TRBV6-6, the J call TRBJ1-1; checking the TCRdb D call of TRBD1 is not possible without DNA. The sequencing input was peripheral blood. CDR3: CASSYKGENTEAFF.